This TCR beta chain was profiled in a study of cytomegalovirus exposure and HLA in healthy donors. The primer mix had 60 Vbeta and 13 Jbeta primers. Data came from immunoSEQ multiplex PCR; TCRdb stores just in-frame clones and leaves some out. In the table there are more than 90,000 clones, around 74% of which are singletons. There are 11 residues in the CDR3. CDR1 is SGHRS and CDR2 is YFSETQ in the germline V gene. V was pared by 7 bases and J by 2 bases, with 7 bases between. Sequences were obtained from PBMCs. The clonotype originates from a man in his forties in good health and CMV-seropositive. The rearrangement links TRBV5-1 to TRBJ2-7; D is possibly TRBD2 (6 bases). CDR3: CASRGAYEQYF. CDR3 in DNA: TGCGCCAGCCGCGGGGCCTACGAGCAGTACTTC.